These 5 T cell receptor beta chains came from one sample sequenced in a study of T cells in Graves' hyperthyroidism and ophthalmopathy. Using RNA transcripts as the source, TCR beta CDR3 regions were amplified. The HTBI set primed first-round TCR CDR3 RT-PCR. A single record per CDR3 protein comes from TCRdb applying MiXCR to the multiplex PCR reads. The sample lists 300,000 to 500,000 distinct CDR3 sequences, about an eighth occurring once. What was sequenced was blood. The receptors here all came from a man aged 45-65 years with Graves' ophthalmopathy.

The chain uses TRBV25-1 and TRBJ1-2; the D is unclear. This CDR3 region has 18 residues. The germline V gene encodes CDR1 MGHDK and CDR2 SYGVNS. Trimming pared 5 bases from V and 2 bases from J, leaving 24 bases between. In DNA form, the CDR3 reads TGTGCCAGCAGTCCATTCACCCAAGTAGAGGCAGCAAACTATGGCTACACCTTC. Translated: CASSPFTQVEAANYGYTF.

This clonotype has at least ten counts. The CDR3 nucleotides read TGTGCCAGCAGTTTAGCAACGGCAGGTCACAAGTACTTC. The encoded protein is CASSLATAGHKYF. This chain links TRBV12-3 or TRBV12-4 with TRBJ2-7; D unclear. The CDR3 is made up of 13 amino acids. V lost 0 bases and J lost 11, with 14 bases in between.

This chain connects TRBV20-1 to TRBJ2-1; the D gene is possibly TRBD2 (6 bases). The V gene's germline CDR1 is DFQATT and CDR2 SNEGSKA (reference sequence). Deletions cut 3 bases from V and 7 bases from J, with 16 bases between. This CDR3 comprises 14 residues. The chain's CDR3 is CSASGRGPLNEQFF. CDR3 nucleotide sequence: TGCAGTGCTAGCGGGAGAGGTCCTCTAAATGAGCAGTTCTTC.

This clonotype occurred many times. The germline gene is not matched at one end of the junction; a read error may be the cause. The V gene is TRBV11-2, the J gene TRBJ2-1; TRBD2 agrees at 13 bases. The V gene's germline CDR1 is SGHAT and CDR2 FQNNGV. The CDR3 extends over 19 amino acids. This CDR3 is CASSLDGTSGTPAYNEQFF. The CDR3 nucleotides are TGTGCCAGCAGCCTAGACGGGACTAGCGGGACCCCAGCCTACAATGAGCAGTTCTTC.

This clonotype has just a few counts. The V gene is TRBV7-9, the J gene TRBJ2-7; D is unclear. Germline V gives CDR1 SEHNR, CDR2 FQNEAQ (reference sequence). This CDR3 is 14 amino acids long. V dropped 3 bases and J dropped 0 bases, with 9 bases sitting between them. The CDR3: CASSFMGSSYEQYF. In DNA, the CDR3 is TGTGCCAGCAGCTTTATGGGTAGCTCCTACGAGCAGTACTTC.